This T cell receptor (beta chain) was sequenced in a study of CD8 T cells in ankylosing spondylitis. TCRdb reprocessed the 5' RACE reads via MiXCR and lists one record per CDR3 protein. The sample lists 250,000 to 400,000 distinct CDR3 sequences, approximately 10% occurring once. This clonotype was detected ten times or more. There are 13 residues in the CDR3. Germline CDR1 DFQATT, CDR2 SNEGSKA (reference sequence). The receptor's source is a female donor with ankylosing spondylitis or in good health (not recorded which). The rearrangement links TRBV20-1 to TRBJ1-4, with D tentatively TRBD1 (5 bases). The sequenced sample was blood, either unsorted or a sorted T cell fraction (not recorded which). The CDR3 DNA sequence: TGCAGCGCCCTTGGGGGGGTTAATGAAAAACTGTTTTTT. This sequence encodes CSALGGVNEKLFF.